These 27 T cell receptor beta chains share one sample of origin, sequenced in a study of blood T cell repertoires in COVID-19. The table came from immunoSEQ multiplex PCR; TCRdb's copy has only in-frame clones and leaves some out. Here the sample spans about 160,000 clones, over 80% being singletons. The specimen was peripheral blood. All receptors come from a woman of 80 years or more with active or convalescent COVID-19.

This clone is a singleton in its sample. The chain uses TRBV9 and TRBJ2-7, with 9 bases identical to TRBD1. Trimming at V came to 3 bases and at J to 1 base, leaving 5 bases not matched to a gene. Germline CDR1 and CDR2: SGDLS and YYNGEE. This CDR3 is built from 15 residues. This CDR3 reads CASSAGTGQSYEQYF. In DNA form, the CDR3 reads TGTGCCAGCAGCGCCGGGACAGGGCAATCCTACGAGCAGTACTTC.

The CDR3 protein is CAISESSGGGNTEAFF. CDR3 nucleotides: TGTGCCATCAGTGAGTCGTCAGGGGGTGGGAACACTGAAGCTTTCTTT. The V and J genes are TRBV10-3 and TRBJ1-1, with 7 bases identical to TRBD1. The CDR3 extends over 16 amino acids. Looked up from germline, CDR1 is ENHRY and CDR2 is SYGVKD. The junction had 5 bases not matched to a gene; V was cut back by 0 bases and J by 1 base.

The chain uses TRBV27 and TRBJ1-4; 8 nucleotides match TRBD1. CDR1 and CDR2 (germline): MNHEY, SMNVEV (reference sequence). J lost 2 bases, V lost 5 bases, and 4 bases had no gene match. The CDR3 runs to 15 residues. CDR3 amino acids: CASSTRQGTNEKLFF. The CDR3 nucleotides are TGTGCCAGCAGTACTAGACAGGGGACTAATGAAAAACTGTTTTTT.

The genes are TRBV9 and TRBJ2-2, with TRBD2 matching 12 bases. The germline V gene encodes CDR1 SGDLS and CDR2 YYNGEE. V dropped 4 bases and J dropped 4; count of bases not matched to a gene: 5. This CDR3 is 16 amino acids long. In nucleotides, the CDR3 is TGTGCCAGCAGCCCTCAGACTAGCGGGGGCACCGGGGAGCTGTTTTTT. Translating it yields CASSPQTSGGTGELFF.

The J gene is TRBJ2-5, the V gene TRBV5-1; weak D call: TRBD2 (6 bases). CDR1 is SGHRS and CDR2 is YFSETQ in the germline V gene. V was cut by 0 bases and J by 3 bases, with 9 bases left in between. This CDR3 comprises 14 residues. The CDR3 nucleotides read TGCGCCAGCAGCTTGGTACCGGGGGAAGAGACCCAGTACTTC. It codes for CASSLVPGEETQYF. Supplemented by reference TRBV5-1 and TRBJ2-5, the full variable domain reads KAGVTQTPRYLIKTRGQQVTLSCSPISGHRSVSWYQQTPGQGLQFLFEYFSETQRNKGNFPGRFSGRQFSNSRSEMNVSTLELGDSALYLCASSLVPGEETQYFGPGTRLLVL.

The chain uses TRBV15 and TRBJ1-4; 7 bases agree with TRBD1. From germline, CDR1 is LNHNV and CDR2 YYDKDF (reference sequence). This CDR3 has 16 residues. Trimming at V came to 2 bases and at J to 2 bases, leaving 5 bases not matched to a gene. The CDR3 DNA is TGTGCCACCAGCAGATCCCCGGACAGGACTAATGAAAAACTGTTTTTT. Translating it yields CATSRSPDRTNEKLFF.

Regarding this clone: Relative to the germline gene, one junction end is altered; a read error may explain this. The chain employs TRBV7-9 and TRBJ1-6; no firm D call. Germline CDR1 SEHNR, CDR2 FQNEAQ (reference sequence). There are 15 residues in the CDR3. CDR3 residues: CASSLDPDGNSPFHF. In nucleotides, the CDR3 is TGTGCCAGCAGCTTAGATCCGGACGGGAATTCACCCTTCCACTTT.

In its sample, this clone was seen once. J is TRBJ2-7 and V is TRBV6-5, with 10 bases fitting TRBD1. The CDR3 loop spans 14 amino acids. Germline V gene lookup returns CDR1 MNHEY and CDR2 SVGAGI. V was clipped by 6 bases and J by 4 bases; unmatched bases: 6. The CDR3 spells CASSKDRGRYEQYF. CDR3 DNA sequence: TGTGCCAGCAGCAAAGACAGGGGGCGTTACGAGCAGTACTTC.

Here the CDR3 reads CASSYSSSFNEKLFF. The CDR3 DNA sequence: TGTGCCAGCAGTTACTCGAGCTCCTTTAATGAAAAACTGTTTTTT. The genes are TRBV6-6 and TRBJ1-4; no definite D call. The CDR3 covers 15 residues. The germline gives CDR1 MNHNY, CDR2 SVGAGI (reference sequence). V shed 0 bases and J shed 4 bases, with 9 bases lying between them.

This chain links TRBV2 with TRBJ2-7; D is undetermined. V lost 7 bases to trimming and J lost 5 bases, with 6 bases between them. The germline CDR1 and CDR2 sequences are SNHLY and FYNNEI. The CDR3 has 10 amino acids. The CDR3 region has the DNA TGTGCCAGCACCCGAGACGAGCAGTACTTC. It translates to CASTRDEQYF.

This chain connects TRBV19 to TRBJ1-1; D remains ambiguous. Trimming cost V 2 bases and J 8 bases, with 15 bases left between them. CDR3 length equals 14 residues. Germline CDR1 reads LNHDA; CDR2 reads SQIVND (reference sequence). The CDR3 region has the DNA TGTGCCAGTAGTATACCCGGGTCGTTCGAGGAAGCTTTCTTT. Translated: CASSIPGSFEEAFF.

V and J are TRBV7-2 and TRBJ2-5, with TRBD2 matching over 10 bases. V dropped 6 bases and J dropped 5; count of bases not matched to a gene: 12. CDR3 length: 16 residues. From germline, CDR1 is SGHTA and CDR2 FQGNSA. CDR3 protein: CASRLPGSGGGETQYF. The CDR3 coding sequence is TGTGCCAGCAGGCTACCAGGGAGCGGGGGGGGTGAGACCCAGTACTTC.

CDR3 nucleotides: TGTGCCAGCAGCCCGGGACTAGCGGGGGGTGTTACGCAGTATTTT. This sequence encodes CASSPGLAGGVTQYF. This chain joins TRBV2 and TRBJ2-3; 15 bases are shared with TRBD2. CDR1 is SNHLY, CDR2 FYNNEI, per germline. V gave up 6 bases and J gave up 8 bases; unmatched junction bases: 6. This CDR3 is 15 amino acids long.

CDR3 loop: CASSQAGTGGSLTDTQYF. The CDR3 region has the DNA TGTGCCAGCAGCCAAGCCGGGACAGGTGGGTCCCTCACAGATACGCAGTATTTT. This chain joins TRBV4-2 and TRBJ2-3; 8 nucleotides match TRBD1. V lost 1 base, J lost 2 bases, and 11 bases stayed unmatched. In germline, CDR1 is LGHNA, CDR2 YNFKEQ. The CDR3 sequence is 18 residues long.

The chain joins TRBV7-2 to TRBJ1-5; 8 bases are a match to TRBD1. Losses at the gene ends were 4 bases for V and 3 bases for J; bases not matched to a gene: 5. The CDR3 has 15 residues. Germline CDR1 is SGHTA and CDR2 is FQGNSA. The CDR3 sequence is CASSYTGGNNQPQHF. In DNA form, the CDR3 reads TGTGCCAGCAGCTATACAGGGGGTAACAATCAGCCCCAGCATTTT.

V and J are TRBV7-2 and TRBJ2-2; 7 bases are a match to TRBD1. CDR3 length: 15 residues. V shed 5 bases and J 0 bases; nucleotides not matched to a gene: 3. Per the germline V gene, CDR1 is SGHTA and CDR2 is FQGNSA. DNA for the CDR3: TGTGCCAGCAGCCCCGGGACAGCGAACACCGGGGAGCTGTTTTTT. It specifies CASSPGTANTGELFF. Filled out from reference TRBV7-2 and TRBJ2-2, the complete variable domain reads GAGVSQSPSNKVTEKGKDVELRCDPISGHTALYWYRQSLGQGLEFLIYFQGNSAPDKSGLPSDRFSAERTGGSVSTLTIQRTQQEDSAVYLCASSPGTANTGELFFGEGSRLTVL.

The chain combines TRBV19 with TRBJ1-4; 11 positions agree with TRBD1. The germline gives CDR1 LNHDA, CDR2 SQIVND (reference sequence). Trimming removed 5 bases from V and 6 bases from J; junction bases left unmatched: 14. This CDR3 is 18 amino acids long. As DNA, the CDR3 is TGTGCCAGTAGTCCGTGCTCCCGGGACAGGGGGTTGTATGAAAAACTGTTTTTT. Translation: CASSPCSRDRGLYEKLFF. Filled out from reference TRBV19 and TRBJ1-4, the complete variable domain reads DGGITQSPKYLFRKEGQNVTLSCEQNLNHDAMYWYRQDPGQGLRLIYYSQIVNDFQKGDIAEGYSVSREKKESFPLTVTSAQKNPTAFYLCASSPCSRDRGLYEKLFFGSGTQLSVL.

This clone was detected once. The CDR3 nucleotides read TGTGCCAGCAGCCAAGATCTGGCAGGGGTAGGAGGCTACACCTTC. Translated: CASSQDLAGVGGYTF. This chain connects TRBV4-2 to TRBJ1-2; tentative D call: TRBD1 (6 bases). This CDR3 contains 15 residues. Germline-derived CDR1 and CDR2 are LGHNA and YNFKEQ. Deletions cut 0 bases from V and 8 bases from J, with 16 bases between.

The chain uses TRBV9 and TRBJ2-2, with D perhaps matching TRBD1 (5 bases). The CDR3 totals 13 residues. Germline V gene sequence: CDR1 SGDLS, CDR2 YYNGEE. The ends were cut back, 0 bases at V and 7 bases at J, with 7 bases in the middle. The CDR3 region is CASSVAGYGELFF. CDR3 nucleotide sequence: TGTGCCAGCAGCGTAGCAGGGTACGGGGAGCTGTTTTTT.

This rearrangement joins TRBV4-1 to TRBJ1-6; 7 bases are a match to TRBD1. Looked up from germline, CDR1 is MGHRA and CDR2 is YSYEKL. CDR3 length: 17 residues. J lost 6 bases, V lost 6 bases, and 14 bases had no gene match. This CDR3 is CASSPTPTGVGNSPLHF. CDR3 DNA: TGCGCCAGCAGTCCAACCCCTACAGGGGTAGGTAATTCACCCCTCCACTTT.

This chain joins TRBV9 and TRBJ2-7; D gene ambiguous. Trimming took 0 bases from V and 0 from J, leaving 10 bases between them. CDR1 is SGDLS and CDR2 is YYNGEE in the germline V gene. This CDR3 comprises 15 residues. As DNA, the CDR3 is TGTGCCAGCAGCGTAGACCCCCGGAGCTCCTACGAGCAGTACTTC. Its protein product is CASSVDPRSSYEQYF.

V usage is TRBV6-2 or TRBV6-3 and J usage is TRBJ1-1, with 7 bases aligning to TRBD1. The CDR3 consists of 14 residues. Germline loops: CDR1 MNHEY, CDR2 SVGEGT. Trimming at V came to 4 bases and at J to 5 bases, leaving 7 bases not matched to a gene. Written as DNA, the CDR3 is TGTGCCAGCAGTTGGACAGGAGGTGTGACTGAAGCTTTCTTT. Its translation is CASSWTGGVTEAFF.

The chain couples TRBV28 to TRBJ1-5, with TRBD1 identical over 9 bases. The CDR3 spans 15 residues. Unmatched junction bases numbered 4, after V lost 5 bases and J lost 2 bases. Germline V lookup: CDR1 MDHEN, CDR2 SYDVKM. CDR3 DNA sequence: TGTGCCAGCAGTAAACAGGGGGCCGGCAATCAGCCCCAGCATTTT. This codes for CASSKQGAGNQPQHF.

The chain couples TRBV29-1 to TRBJ1-2; a possible D gene is TRBD1 (5 bases). The CDR3 runs 15 residues. Deletions cut 6 bases from V and 2 bases from J, with 19 bases between. Germline V gene sequence: CDR1 SQVTM, CDR2 ANQGSEA. CDR3 sequence: CSVGQDWTLNYGYTF. CDR3 in DNA: TGCAGCGTAGGACAAGACTGGACGCTGAACTATGGCTACACCTTC.

The V gene is TRBV15, the J gene TRBJ1-4, with D possibly being TRBD1 (5 bases). V was cut by 5 bases and J by 8 bases, with 9 bases left in between. Germline V gene sequence: CDR1 LNHNV, CDR2 YYDKDF (reference sequence). This CDR3 region has 12 residues. CDR3 loop: CATSWDSEKLFF. The CDR3 nucleotides read TGTGCCACCAGCTGGGACTCGGAAAAACTGTTTTTT.

This chain connects TRBV12-5 to TRBJ1-1; 7 bases line up with TRBD1. The CDR3 has 13 residues. V shed 7 bases, J shed 3 bases, and the junction held 5 bases outside the gene matches. Germline assignment: CDR1 LGHNT and CDR2 FRNRAP. The CDR3 reads CASEGTDYTEAFF. The DNA of the CDR3 is TGTGCTAGTGAAGGGACAGACTACACTGAAGCTTTCTTT.

This chain connects TRBV27 to TRBJ2-2; the D gene is possibly TRBD2 (6 bases). The CDR3 loop spans 15 amino acids. Germline V gene data show CDR1 as MNHEY and CDR2 as SMNVEV (reference sequence). Trimming took off 5 bases at V and 4 bases at J, with 14 bases between the two ends. The DNA for the CDR3 is TGTGCCAGCAGTACCCCGACTAGATCCACCGGGGAGCTGTTTTTT. It translates to CASSTPTRSTGELFF.